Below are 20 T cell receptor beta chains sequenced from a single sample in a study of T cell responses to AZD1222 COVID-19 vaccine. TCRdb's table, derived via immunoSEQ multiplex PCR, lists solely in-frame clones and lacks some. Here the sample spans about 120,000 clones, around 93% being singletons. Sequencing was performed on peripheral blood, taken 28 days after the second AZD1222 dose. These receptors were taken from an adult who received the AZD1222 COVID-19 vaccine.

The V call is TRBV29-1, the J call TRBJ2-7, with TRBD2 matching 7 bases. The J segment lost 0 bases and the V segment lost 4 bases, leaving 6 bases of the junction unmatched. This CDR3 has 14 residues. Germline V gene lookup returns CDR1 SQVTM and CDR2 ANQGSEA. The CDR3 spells CSVAPGLSSYEQYF. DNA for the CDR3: TGCAGCGTTGCCCCGGGACTAAGCTCCTACGAGCAGTACTTC.

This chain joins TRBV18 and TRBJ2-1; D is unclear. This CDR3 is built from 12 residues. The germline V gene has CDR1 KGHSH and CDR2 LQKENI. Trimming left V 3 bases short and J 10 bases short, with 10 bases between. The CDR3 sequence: CASSPADPEQFF. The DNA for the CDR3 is TGTGCCAGCTCACCGGCCGACCCCGAGCAGTTCTTC.

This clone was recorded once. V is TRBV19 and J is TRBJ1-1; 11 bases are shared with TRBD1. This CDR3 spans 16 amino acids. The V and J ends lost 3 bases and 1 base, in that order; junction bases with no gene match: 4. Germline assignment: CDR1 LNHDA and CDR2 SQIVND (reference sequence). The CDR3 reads CASSMDRGRANTEAFF. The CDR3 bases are TGTGCCAGTAGTATGGACAGGGGGCGGGCGAACACTGAAGCTTTCTTT.

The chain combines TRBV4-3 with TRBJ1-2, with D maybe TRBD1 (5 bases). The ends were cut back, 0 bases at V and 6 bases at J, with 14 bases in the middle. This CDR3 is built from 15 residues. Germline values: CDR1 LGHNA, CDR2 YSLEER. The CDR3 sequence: CASSQDQGQGHGYTF. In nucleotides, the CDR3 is TGCGCCAGCAGCCAAGATCAGGGCCAGGGACATGGCTACACCTTC.

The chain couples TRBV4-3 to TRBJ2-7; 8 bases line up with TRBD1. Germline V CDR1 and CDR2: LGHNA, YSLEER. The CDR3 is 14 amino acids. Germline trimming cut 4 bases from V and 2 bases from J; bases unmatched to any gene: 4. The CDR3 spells CASSRDRNPYEQYF. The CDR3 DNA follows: TGCGCCAGCAGCCGGGACAGGAATCCCTACGAGCAGTACTTC.

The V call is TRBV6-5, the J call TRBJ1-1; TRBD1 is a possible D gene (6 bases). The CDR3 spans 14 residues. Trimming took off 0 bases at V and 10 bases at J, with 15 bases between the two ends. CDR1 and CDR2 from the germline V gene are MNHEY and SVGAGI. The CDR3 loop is CASSYSIQGFGAFF. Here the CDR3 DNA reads TGTGCCAGCAGTTACTCCATCCAGGGGTTTGGAGCTTTCTTT.

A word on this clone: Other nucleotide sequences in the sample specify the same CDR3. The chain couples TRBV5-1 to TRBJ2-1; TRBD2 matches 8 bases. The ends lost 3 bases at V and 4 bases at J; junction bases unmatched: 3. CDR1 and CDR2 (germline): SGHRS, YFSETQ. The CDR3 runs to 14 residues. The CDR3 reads CASSSAGGYNEQFF. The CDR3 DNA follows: TGCGCCAGCAGCTCGGCGGGGGGATACAATGAGCAGTTCTTC.

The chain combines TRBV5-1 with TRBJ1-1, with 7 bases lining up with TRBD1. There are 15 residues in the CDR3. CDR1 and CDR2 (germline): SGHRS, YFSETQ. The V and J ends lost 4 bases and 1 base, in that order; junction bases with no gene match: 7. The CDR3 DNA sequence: TGCGCCAGCAGCCCCCCGGGACAGACGAACACTGAAGCTTTCTTT. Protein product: CASSPPGQTNTEAFF.

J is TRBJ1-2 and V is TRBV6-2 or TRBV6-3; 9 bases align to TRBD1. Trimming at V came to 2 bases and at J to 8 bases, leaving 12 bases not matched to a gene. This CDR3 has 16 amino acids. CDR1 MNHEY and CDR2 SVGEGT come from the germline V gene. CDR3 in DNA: TGTGCCAGCAGTTACGCCGGGACAGGGTGGACTAGGGGCTACACCTTC. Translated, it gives CASSYAGTGWTRGYTF.

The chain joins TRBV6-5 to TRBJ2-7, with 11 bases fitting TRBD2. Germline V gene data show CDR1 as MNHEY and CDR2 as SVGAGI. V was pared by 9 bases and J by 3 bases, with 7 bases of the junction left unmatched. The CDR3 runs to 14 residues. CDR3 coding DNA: TGTGCCAGTTTCGGGACTAGCGGAGTCTACGAGCAGTACTTC. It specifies CASFGTSGVYEQYF.

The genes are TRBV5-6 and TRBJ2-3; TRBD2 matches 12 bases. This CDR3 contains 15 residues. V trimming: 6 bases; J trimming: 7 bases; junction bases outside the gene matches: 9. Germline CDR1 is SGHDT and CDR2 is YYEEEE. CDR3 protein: CASTLLAGGTYTQYF. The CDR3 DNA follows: TGTGCCAGCACCCTACTAGCGGGAGGAACCTATACGCAGTATTTT.

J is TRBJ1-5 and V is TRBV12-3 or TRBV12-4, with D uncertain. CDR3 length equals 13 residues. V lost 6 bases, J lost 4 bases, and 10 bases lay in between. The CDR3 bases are TGTGCCAGCAGCCCGACATGGAATCAGCCCCAGCATTTT. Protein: CASSPTWNQPQHF.

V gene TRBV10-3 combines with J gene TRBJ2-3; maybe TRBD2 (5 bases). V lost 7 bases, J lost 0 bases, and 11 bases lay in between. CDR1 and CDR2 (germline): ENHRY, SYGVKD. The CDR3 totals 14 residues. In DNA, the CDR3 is TGTGCCATCACCAGCGGTCTTAGCACAGATACGCAGTATTTT. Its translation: CAITSGLSTDTQYF.

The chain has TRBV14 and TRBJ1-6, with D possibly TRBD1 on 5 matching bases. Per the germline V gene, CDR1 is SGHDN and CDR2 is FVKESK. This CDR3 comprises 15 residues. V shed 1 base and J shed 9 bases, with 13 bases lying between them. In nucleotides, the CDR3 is TGTGCCAGCAGCCAAGGACGGGGACCGGCTTCACCCCTCCACTTT. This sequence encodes CASSQGRGPASPLHF.

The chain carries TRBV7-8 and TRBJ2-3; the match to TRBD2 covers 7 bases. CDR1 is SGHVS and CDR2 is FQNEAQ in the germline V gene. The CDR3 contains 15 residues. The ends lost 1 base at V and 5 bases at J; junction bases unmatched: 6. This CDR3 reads CASSLDGLVRDTQYF. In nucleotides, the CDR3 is TGTGCCAGCAGCTTAGACGGACTAGTTCGAGATACGCAGTATTTT. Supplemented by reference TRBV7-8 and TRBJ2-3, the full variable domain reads GAGVSQSPRYKVAKRGQDVALRCDPISGHVSLFWYQQALGQGPEFLTYFQNEAQLDKSGLPSDRFFAERPEGSVSTLKIQRTQQEDSAVYLCASSLDGLVRDTQYFGPGTRLTVL.

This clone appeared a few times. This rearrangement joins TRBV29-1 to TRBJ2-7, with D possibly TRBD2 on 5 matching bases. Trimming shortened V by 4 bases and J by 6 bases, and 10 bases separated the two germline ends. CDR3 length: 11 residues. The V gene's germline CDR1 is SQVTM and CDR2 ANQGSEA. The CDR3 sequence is CSVGTSLEQYF. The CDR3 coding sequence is TGCAGCGTTGGGACTTCCCTCGAGCAGTACTTC.

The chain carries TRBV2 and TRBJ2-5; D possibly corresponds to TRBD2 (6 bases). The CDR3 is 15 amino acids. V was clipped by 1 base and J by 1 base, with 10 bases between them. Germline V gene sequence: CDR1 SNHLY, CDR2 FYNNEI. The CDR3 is CASSEGGDFQETQYF. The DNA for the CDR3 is TGTGCCAGCAGTGAAGGGGGGGACTTCCAAGAGACCCAGTACTTC.

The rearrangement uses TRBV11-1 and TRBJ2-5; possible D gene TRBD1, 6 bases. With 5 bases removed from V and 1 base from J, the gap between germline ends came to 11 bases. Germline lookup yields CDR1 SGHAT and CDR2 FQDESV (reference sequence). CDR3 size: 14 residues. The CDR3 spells CASSQRTAQETQYF. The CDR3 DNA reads TGTGCCAGCAGCCAAAGGACAGCCCAAGAGACCCAGTACTTC.

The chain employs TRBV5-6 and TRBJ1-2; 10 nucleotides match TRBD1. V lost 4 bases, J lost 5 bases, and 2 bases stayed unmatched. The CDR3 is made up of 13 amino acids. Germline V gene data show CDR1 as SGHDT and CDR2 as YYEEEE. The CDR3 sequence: CASSGDRGYGYTF. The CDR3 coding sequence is TGTGCCAGCAGCGGGGACAGGGGATATGGCTACACCTTC.

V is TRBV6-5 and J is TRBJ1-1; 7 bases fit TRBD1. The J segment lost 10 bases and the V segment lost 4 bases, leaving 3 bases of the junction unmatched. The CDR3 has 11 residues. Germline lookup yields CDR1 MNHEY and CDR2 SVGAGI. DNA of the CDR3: TGTGCCAGCAGTTTCCGGGACAGAGCTTTCTTT. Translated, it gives CASSFRDRAFF.